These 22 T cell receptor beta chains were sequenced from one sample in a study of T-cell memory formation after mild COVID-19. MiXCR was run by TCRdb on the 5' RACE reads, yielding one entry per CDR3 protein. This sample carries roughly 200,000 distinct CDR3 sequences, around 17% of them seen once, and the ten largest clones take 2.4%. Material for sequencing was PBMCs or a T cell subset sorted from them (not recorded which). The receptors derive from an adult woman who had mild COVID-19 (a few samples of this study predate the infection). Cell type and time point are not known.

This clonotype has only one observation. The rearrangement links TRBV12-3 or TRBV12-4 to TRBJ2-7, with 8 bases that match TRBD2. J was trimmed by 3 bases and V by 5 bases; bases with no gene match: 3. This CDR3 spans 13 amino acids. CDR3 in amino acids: CASSPLAVYEQYF. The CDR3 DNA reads TGTGCCAGCAGTCCACTAGCGGTCTACGAGCAGTACTTC.

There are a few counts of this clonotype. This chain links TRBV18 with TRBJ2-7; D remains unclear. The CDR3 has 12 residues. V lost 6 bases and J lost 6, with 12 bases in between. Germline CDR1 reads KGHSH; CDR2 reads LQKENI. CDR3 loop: CASSDSKGEQYF. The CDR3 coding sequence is TGTGCCAGCTCCGACTCTAAGGGCGAGCAGTACTTC. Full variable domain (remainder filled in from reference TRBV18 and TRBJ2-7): NAGVMQNPRHLVRRRGQEARLRCSPMKGHSHVYWYRQLPEEGLKFMVYLQKENIIDESGMPKERFSAEFPKEGPSILRIQQVVRGDSAAYFCASSDSKGEQYFGPGTRLTVT.

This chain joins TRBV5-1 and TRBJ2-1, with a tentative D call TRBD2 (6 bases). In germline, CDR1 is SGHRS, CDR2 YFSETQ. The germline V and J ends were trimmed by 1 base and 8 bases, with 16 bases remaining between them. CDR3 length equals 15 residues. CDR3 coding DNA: TGCGCCAGCAGCTTGACTCTCGGAGGGCAGGATGAGCAGTTCTTC. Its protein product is CASSLTLGGQDEQFF.

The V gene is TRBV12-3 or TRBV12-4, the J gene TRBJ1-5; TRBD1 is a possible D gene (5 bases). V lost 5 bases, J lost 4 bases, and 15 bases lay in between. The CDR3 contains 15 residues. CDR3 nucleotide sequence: TGTGCCAGCAGTCCTCAGGACATTCCGAATCAGCCCCAGCATTTT. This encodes CASSPQDIPNQPQHF.

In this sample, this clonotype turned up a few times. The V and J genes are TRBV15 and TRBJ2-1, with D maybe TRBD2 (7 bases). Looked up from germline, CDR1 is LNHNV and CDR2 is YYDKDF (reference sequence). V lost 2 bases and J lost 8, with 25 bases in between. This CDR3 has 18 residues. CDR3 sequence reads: CATSRSAKVAGSGDEQFF. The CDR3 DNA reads TGTGCCACCAGCAGATCCGCAAAGGTAGCGGGTTCAGGGGATGAGCAGTTCTTC.

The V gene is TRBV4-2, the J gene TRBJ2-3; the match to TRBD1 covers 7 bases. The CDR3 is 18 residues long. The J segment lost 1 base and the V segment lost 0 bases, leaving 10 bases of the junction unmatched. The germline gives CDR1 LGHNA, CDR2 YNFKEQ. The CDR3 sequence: CASSQELMRGGGTDTQYF. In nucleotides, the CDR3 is TGTGCCAGCAGCCAAGAATTAATGAGAGGGGGCGGCACAGATACGCAGTATTTT.

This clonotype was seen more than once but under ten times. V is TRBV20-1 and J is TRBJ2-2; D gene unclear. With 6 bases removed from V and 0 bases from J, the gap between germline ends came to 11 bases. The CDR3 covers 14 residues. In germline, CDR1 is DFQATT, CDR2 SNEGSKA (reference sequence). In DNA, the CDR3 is TGCAGTGCAAGCCTCCACTCGAACACCGGGGAGCTGTTTTTT. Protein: CSASLHSNTGELFF.

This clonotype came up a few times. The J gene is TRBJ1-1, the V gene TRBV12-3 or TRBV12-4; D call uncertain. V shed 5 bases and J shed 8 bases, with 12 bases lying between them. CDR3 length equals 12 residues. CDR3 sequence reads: CASSPDSSEAFF. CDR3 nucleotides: TGTGCCAGCAGTCCAGACTCATCGGAAGCTTTCTTT.

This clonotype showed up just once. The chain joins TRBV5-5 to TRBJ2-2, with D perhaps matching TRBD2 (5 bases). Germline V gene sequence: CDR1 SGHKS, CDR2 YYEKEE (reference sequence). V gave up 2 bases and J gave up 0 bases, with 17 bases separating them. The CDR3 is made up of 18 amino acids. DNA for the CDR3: TGTGCCAGCAGCTTTCACGCTAGCAGTCAAGCGAACACCGGGGAGCTGTTTTTT. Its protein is CASSFHASSQANTGELFF.

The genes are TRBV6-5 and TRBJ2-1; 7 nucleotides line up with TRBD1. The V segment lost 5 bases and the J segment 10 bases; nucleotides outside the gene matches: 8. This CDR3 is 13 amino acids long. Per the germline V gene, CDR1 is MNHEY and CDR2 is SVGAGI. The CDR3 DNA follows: TGTGCCAGCAGTAACGCAGGGACAGCAGAGCAGTTCTTC. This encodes CASSNAGTAEQFF.

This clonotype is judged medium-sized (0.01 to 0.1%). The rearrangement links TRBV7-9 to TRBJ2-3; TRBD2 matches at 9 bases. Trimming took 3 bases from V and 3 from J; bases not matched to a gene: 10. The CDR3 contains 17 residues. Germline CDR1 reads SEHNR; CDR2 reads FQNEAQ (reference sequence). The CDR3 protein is CASSLGSSGSRTDTQYF. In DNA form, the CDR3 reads TGTGCCAGCAGCTTGGGGAGTAGCGGGAGTAGGACAGATACGCAGTATTTT.

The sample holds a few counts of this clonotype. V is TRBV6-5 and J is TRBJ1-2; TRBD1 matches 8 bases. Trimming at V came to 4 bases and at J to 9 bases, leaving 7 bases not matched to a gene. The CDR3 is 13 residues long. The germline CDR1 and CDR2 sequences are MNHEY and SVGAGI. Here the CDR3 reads CASSWDRTSRYTF. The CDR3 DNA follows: TGTGCCAGCAGTTGGGACAGGACAAGTCGCTACACCTTC.

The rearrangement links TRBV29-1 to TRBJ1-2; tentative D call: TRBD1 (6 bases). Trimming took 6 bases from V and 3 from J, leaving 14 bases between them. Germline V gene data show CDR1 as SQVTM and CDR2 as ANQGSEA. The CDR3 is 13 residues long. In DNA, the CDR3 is TGCAGCGTGGGCACCGGACAGTACTATGGCTACACCTTC. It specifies CSVGTGQYYGYTF.

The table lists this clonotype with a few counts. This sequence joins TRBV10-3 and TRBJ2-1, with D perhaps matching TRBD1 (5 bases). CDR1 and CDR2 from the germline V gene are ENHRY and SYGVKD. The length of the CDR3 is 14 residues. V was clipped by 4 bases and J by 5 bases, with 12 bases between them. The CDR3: CAISVTGDNNEQFF. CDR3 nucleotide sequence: TGTGCCATCAGTGTAACAGGAGACAACAATGAGCAGTTCTTC.

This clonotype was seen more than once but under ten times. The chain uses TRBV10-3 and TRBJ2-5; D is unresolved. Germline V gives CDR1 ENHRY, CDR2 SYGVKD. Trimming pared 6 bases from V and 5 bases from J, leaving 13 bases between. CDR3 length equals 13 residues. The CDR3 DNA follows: TGTGCCATCAGAACTGGCCAGTCGGAGACCCAGTACTTC. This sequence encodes CAIRTGQSETQYF.

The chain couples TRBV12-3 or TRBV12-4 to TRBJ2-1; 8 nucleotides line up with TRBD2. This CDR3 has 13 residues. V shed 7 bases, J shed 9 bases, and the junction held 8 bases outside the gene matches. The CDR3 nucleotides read TGTGCCAGCACTCGGCGGGAGGTCGGTGAGCAGTTCTTC. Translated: CASTRREVGEQFF.

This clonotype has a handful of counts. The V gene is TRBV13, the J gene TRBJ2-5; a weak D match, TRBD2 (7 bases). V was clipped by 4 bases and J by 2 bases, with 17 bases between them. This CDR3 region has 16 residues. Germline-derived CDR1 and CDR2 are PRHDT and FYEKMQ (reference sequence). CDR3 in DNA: TGTGCCAGCAGCTCCCAAACGGGGGGCTTTCAAGAGACCCAGTACTTC. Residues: CASSSQTGGFQETQYF.

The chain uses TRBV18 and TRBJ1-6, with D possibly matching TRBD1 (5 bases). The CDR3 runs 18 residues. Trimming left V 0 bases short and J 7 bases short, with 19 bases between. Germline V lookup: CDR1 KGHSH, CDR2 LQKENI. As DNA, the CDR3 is TGTGCCAGCTCACCACCTAACGGGGCGGGGCCTCGGAATTCACCCCTCCACTTT. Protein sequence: CASSPPNGAGPRNSPLHF.

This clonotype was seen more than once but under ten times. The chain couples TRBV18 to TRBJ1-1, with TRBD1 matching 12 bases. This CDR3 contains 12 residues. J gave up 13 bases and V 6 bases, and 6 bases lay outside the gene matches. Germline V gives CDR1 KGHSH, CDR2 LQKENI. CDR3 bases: TGTGCCAGCTCCCCCGGGACAGGGGGCAATTTCTTT. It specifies CASSPGTGGNFF.

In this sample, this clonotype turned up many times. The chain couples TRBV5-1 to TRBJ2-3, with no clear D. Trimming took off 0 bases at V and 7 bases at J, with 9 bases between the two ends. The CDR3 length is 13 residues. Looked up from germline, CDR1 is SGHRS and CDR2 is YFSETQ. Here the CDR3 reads CASSLAGRNTQYF. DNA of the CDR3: TGCGCCAGCAGCTTGGCCGGGCGCAATACGCAGTATTTT.

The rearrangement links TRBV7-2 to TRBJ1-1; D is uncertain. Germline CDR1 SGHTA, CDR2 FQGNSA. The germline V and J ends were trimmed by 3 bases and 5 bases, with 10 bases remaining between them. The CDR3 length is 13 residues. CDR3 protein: CASSFILWTEAFF. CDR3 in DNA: TGTGCCAGCAGCTTCATCCTATGGACTGAAGCTTTCTTT.

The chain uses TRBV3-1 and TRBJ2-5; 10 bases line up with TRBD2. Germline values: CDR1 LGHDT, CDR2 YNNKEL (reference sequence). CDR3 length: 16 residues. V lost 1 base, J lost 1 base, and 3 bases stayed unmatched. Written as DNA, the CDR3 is TGTGCCAGCAGCCAAGGGACTAGCGGAATCCAAGAGACCCAGTACTTC. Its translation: CASSQGTSGIQETQYF.